The 21 T cell receptor beta chains given below trace back to one sample, sequenced in a study of early T cells in non-severe SARS-CoV-2 infection. TCRdb used MiXCR to reprocess the 5' RACE reads, holding one entry per CDR3 protein. This table holds about 56,000 distinct CDR3 sequences, about 10% found once. Input material: whole blood. The source is an adult who was a healthcare worker with PCR-confirmed SARS-CoV-2 infection or an uninfected control (not recorded which).

At least ten counts were recorded for this clonotype. CDR3 DNA: TGTGCCAGCAGTACAGGGGGGAGTAGAACCGGGGAGCTGTTTTTT. This sequence encodes CASSTGGSRTGELFF. V usage is TRBV6-5 and J usage is TRBJ2-2; TRBD1 aligns across 8 bases. Germline V gives CDR1 MNHEY, CDR2 SVGAGI. This CDR3 spans 15 amino acids. Trimming at V came to 5 bases and at J to 5 bases, leaving 7 bases not matched to a gene.

This clonotype has a handful of counts. The genes are TRBV5-1 and TRBJ2-1; D gene unclear. CDR3 length: 13 residues. V lost 2 bases to trimming and J lost 15 bases, with 18 bases between them. The germline CDR1 and CDR2 sequences are SGHRS and YFSETQ. CDR3 bases: TGCGCCAGCAGCTTAAGGACCGACCCCGTGCTGTTCTTC. Translating it yields CASSLRTDPVLFF. The full variable domain, in which reference TRBV5-1 and TRBJ2-1 provide the parts outside the CDR3, is KAGVTQTPRYLIKTRGQQVTLSCSPISGHRSVSWYQQTPGQGLQFLFEYFSETQRNKGNFPGRFSGRQFSNSRSEMNVSTLELGDSALYLCASSLRTDPVLFFGPGTRLTVL.

This clonotype was counted a few times. CDR3 loop: CSVDGGARGPDTQYF. CDR3 sequence (DNA): TGCAGCGTTGATGGAGGTGCCCGAGGGCCAGATACGCAGTATTTT. The chain has TRBV29-1 and TRBJ2-3; a possible D gene is TRBD2 (5 bases). The ends were cut back, 3 bases at V and 4 bases at J, with 17 bases in the middle. This CDR3 has 15 residues. Germline CDR1 and CDR2: SQVTM and ANQGSEA.

This clonotype showed up many times. The chain uses TRBV12-3 or TRBV12-4 and TRBJ2-1, with D perhaps TRBD2 (5 bases). This CDR3 comprises 13 residues. Trimming took off 5 bases at V and 6 bases at J, with 11 bases between the two ends. The CDR3 reads CASSRVSGNEQFF. The CDR3, as DNA: TGTGCCAGCAGTAGGGTAAGCGGCAATGAGCAGTTCTTC.

This clonotype was picked up many times. The CDR3 spells CASSQVGRANEKLFF. In DNA form, the CDR3 reads TGCGCCAGCAGCCAAGTTGGCAGAGCAAATGAAAAACTGTTTTTT. This chain joins TRBV4-3 and TRBJ1-4; D not certain. CDR3 length: 15 amino acids. Germline V gives CDR1 LGHNA, CDR2 YSLEER. Trimming pared 1 base from V and 5 bases from J, leaving 11 bases between.

This clonotype has just a few counts. The chain links TRBV28 to TRBJ2-3, with TRBD2 matching over 9 bases. Looked up from germline, CDR1 is MDHEN and CDR2 is SYDVKM. Trimming removed 5 bases from V and 2 bases from J; junction bases left unmatched: 8. The CDR3 extends over 16 amino acids. The CDR3 here is CASSLAAGGNTDTQYF. DNA of the CDR3: TGTGCCAGCAGTCTGGCGGCGGGAGGGAACACAGATACGCAGTATTTT.

This clonotype has a count of ten or more. CDR3 sequence reads: CASSPAGGYEQYF. Written as DNA, the CDR3 is TGTGCCAGCAGCCCCGCAGGGGGCTACGAGCAGTACTTC. The rearrangement uses TRBV14 and TRBJ2-7, with 7 bases aligning to TRBD1. After removal of 4 bases from V and 3 bases from J, the junction contained 3 bases not matched to a gene. The CDR3 runs to 13 residues. Germline-derived CDR1 and CDR2 are SGHDN and FVKESK.

The sample holds many counts of this clonotype. This chain joins TRBV20-1 and TRBJ2-7; 7 bases line up with TRBD1. Germline V gives CDR1 DFQATT, CDR2 SNEGSKA (reference sequence). The CDR3 is 14 amino acids. With 6 bases clipped from V and 3 bases from J, the junction kept 11 bases outside the gene matches. The CDR3 DNA is TGCAGTGCCCCGAGCCCGACAGGGATCTACGAGCAGTACTTC. Amino acid sequence: CSAPSPTGIYEQYF.

In this sample, this clonotype turned up a few times. This rearrangement joins TRBV18 to TRBJ2-1; 9 bases map to TRBD2. The ends lost 3 bases at V and 5 bases at J; junction bases unmatched: 5. The CDR3 runs 15 residues. CDR1 KGHSH and CDR2 LQKENI come from the germline V gene. The CDR3 region has the DNA TGTGCCAGCTCACCGAGTCTAGCGGGAAACAATGAGCAGTTCTTC. It yields the protein CASSPSLAGNNEQFF.

There are many counts of this clonotype. This chain uses TRBV6-2 or TRBV6-3 with TRBJ1-5; D gene ambiguous. Per the germline V gene, CDR1 is MNHEY and CDR2 is SVGEGT. The CDR3 length is 10 residues. Deletions cut 8 bases from V and 6 bases from J, with 5 bases between. CDR3 DNA: TGTGCCAGCGGGTTTCAGCCCCAGCATTTT. Protein: CASGFQPQHF.

There are many counts of this clonotype. J is TRBJ1-1 and V is TRBV29-1; 7 bases line up with TRBD1. This CDR3 comprises 13 residues. V shed 3 bases and J 4 bases; nucleotides not matched to a gene: 5. The germline gives CDR1 SQVTM, CDR2 ANQGSEA. The CDR3 reads CSVDGEGATEAFF. CDR3 DNA sequence: TGCAGCGTTGATGGTGAGGGGGCCACTGAAGCTTTCTTT.

The rearrangement links TRBV7-3 to TRBJ2-1; a weak D match, TRBD2 (5 bases). The CDR3 consists of 13 residues. The germline CDR1 and CDR2 sequences are SGHTA and FQGTGA. V was clipped by 1 base and J by 8 bases, with 9 bases between them. The CDR3 protein is CASSLSRSDEQFF. The CDR3 DNA reads TGTGCCAGCAGCTTAAGTCGTAGCGATGAGCAGTTCTTC.

On this clonotype: One base away lies a much larger clone, so this may be a sequencing read error. The DNA of the CDR3 is TGTGCCAGCAGAGACACAGATACGCAGTATTTT. Residues: CASRDTDTQYF. The rearrangement links TRBV28 to TRBJ2-3; D not certain. The V end was cut by 6 bases, the J end by 2 bases, with 3 bases between. The V gene's germline CDR1 is MDHEN and CDR2 SYDVKM. CDR3 length: 11 amino acids.

Many counts were recorded for this clonotype. The chain combines TRBV20-1 with TRBJ2-1; 8 nucleotides agree with TRBD1. CDR1 and CDR2 from the germline V gene are DFQATT and SNEGSKA (reference sequence). The junction had 16 bases not matched to a gene; V was cut back by 0 bases and J by 0 bases. This CDR3 is 20 amino acids long. The CDR3 sequence: CSARDRTGWLRRSSYNEQFF. The CDR3 bases are TGCAGTGCTAGAGACCGGACAGGGTGGTTGCGGCGAAGCTCCTACAATGAGCAGTTCTTC.

The genes are TRBV28 and TRBJ2-7; TRBD2 aligns across 9 bases. V lost 8 bases to trimming and J lost 5 bases; unmatched junction nucleotides: 10. Looked up from germline, CDR1 is MDHEN and CDR2 is SYDVKM. This CDR3 comprises 14 residues. DNA for the CDR3: TGTGCCAGCGGAGTAGTAGCGGGAGTGAACGAGCAGTACTTC. Residues: CASGVVAGVNEQYF.

In its sample, this clonotype was seen many times. V and J are TRBV3-1 and TRBJ1-2; TRBD1 might be the D (5 bases). CDR1 is LGHDT and CDR2 is YNNKEL in the germline V gene (reference sequence). V gave up 3 bases and J gave up 6 bases, with 20 bases separating them. The CDR3 runs 16 residues. As DNA, the CDR3 is TGTGCCAGCAGCCATCAAGGTCAGGGTCGGAAGGATGGCTACACCTTC. Translated: CASSHQGQGRKDGYTF.

In its sample, this clonotype was seen many times. The chain combines TRBV4-2 with TRBJ1-2, with a weak D call TRBD1 (6 bases). Germline V CDR1 and CDR2: LGHNA, YNFKEQ. Between the trimmed V and J ends, which lost 0 bases and 4 bases, there was a span of 15 bases. The CDR3 covers 16 residues. The CDR3 sequence is CASSQELSARGYGYTF. The DNA for the CDR3 is TGTGCCAGCAGCCAAGAATTATCGGCCAGGGGCTATGGCTACACCTTC.

This clonotype was seen a few times. The CDR3 is CASSFANNEQFF. CDR3 nucleotides: TGCGCCAGCAGCTTCGCTAACAATGAGCAGTTCTTC. J is TRBJ2-1 and V is TRBV5-1; D gene unclear. Trimming stripped 2 bases from V and 5 bases from J, with 5 bases between. Germline V gene sequence: CDR1 SGHRS, CDR2 YFSETQ. The CDR3 sequence is 12 residues long.

This clonotype was seen ten or more times. CDR3 bases: TGTGCCAGCTCACCTCAGAGGACAGGGGGACCAGATACGCAGTATTTT. It yields the protein CASSPQRTGGPDTQYF. The V gene is TRBV18, the J gene TRBJ2-3; 10 positions agree with TRBD1. J was trimmed by 4 bases and V by 3 bases; bases with no gene match: 7. Germline V gene data show CDR1 as KGHSH and CDR2 as LQKENI. There are 16 residues in the CDR3.

At least ten counts were recorded for this clonotype. V and J are TRBV6-6 and TRBJ2-1, with D possibly matching TRBD1 (5 bases). The CDR3 covers 15 residues. Trimming removed 9 bases at V and 4 bases at J, with 19 bases between. Per the germline V gene, CDR1 is MNHNY and CDR2 is SVGAGI (reference sequence). The chain's CDR3 is CASLQEPTRYNEQFF. As DNA, the CDR3 is TGTGCCAGTTTACAGGAGCCTACCAGGTACAATGAGCAGTTCTTC.

The CDR3 is CSVLSIYNEQFF. The CDR3 coding sequence is TGCAGCGTTCTTTCCATTTACAATGAGCAGTTCTTC. This chain joins TRBV29-1 and TRBJ2-1; unclear D gene. The V gene lost 5 bases and the J gene lost 4 bases, with 9 bases spanning the gap. The germline CDR1 and CDR2 sequences are SQVTM and ANQGSEA. This CDR3 contains 12 residues.